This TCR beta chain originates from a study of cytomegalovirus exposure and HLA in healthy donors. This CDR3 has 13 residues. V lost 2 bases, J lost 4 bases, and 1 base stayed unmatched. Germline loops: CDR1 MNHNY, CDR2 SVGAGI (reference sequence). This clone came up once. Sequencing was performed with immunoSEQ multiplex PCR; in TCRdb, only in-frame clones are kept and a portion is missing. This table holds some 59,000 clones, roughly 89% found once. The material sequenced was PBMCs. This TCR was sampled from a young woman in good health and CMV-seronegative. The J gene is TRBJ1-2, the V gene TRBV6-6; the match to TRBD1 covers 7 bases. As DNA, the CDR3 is TGTGCCAGCAGTTACCAGGGGGGCTATGGCTACACCTTC. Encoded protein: CASSYQGGYGYTF.